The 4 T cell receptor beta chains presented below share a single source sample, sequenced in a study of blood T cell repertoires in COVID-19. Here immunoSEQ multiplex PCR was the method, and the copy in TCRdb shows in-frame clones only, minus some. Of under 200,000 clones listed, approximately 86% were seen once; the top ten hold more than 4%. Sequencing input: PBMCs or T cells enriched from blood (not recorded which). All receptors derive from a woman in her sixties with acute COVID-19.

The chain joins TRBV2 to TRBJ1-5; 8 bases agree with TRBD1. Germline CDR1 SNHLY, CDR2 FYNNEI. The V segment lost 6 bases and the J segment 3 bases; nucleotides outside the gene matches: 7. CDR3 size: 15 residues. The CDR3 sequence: CASRGGDRNNQPQHF. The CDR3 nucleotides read TGTGCCAGCAGGGGTGGGGACAGGAACAATCAGCCCCAGCATTTT.

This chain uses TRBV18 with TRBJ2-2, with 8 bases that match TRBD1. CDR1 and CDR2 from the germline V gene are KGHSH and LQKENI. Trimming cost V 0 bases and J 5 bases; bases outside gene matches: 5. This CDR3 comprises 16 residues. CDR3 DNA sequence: TGTGCCAGCTCACCACCGACGGACAGGGTAACCGGGGAGCTGTTTTTT. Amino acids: CASSPPTDRVTGELFF.

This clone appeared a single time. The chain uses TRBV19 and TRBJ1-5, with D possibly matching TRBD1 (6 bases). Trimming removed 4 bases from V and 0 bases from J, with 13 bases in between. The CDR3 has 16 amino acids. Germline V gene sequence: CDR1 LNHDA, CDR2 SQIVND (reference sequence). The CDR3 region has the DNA TGTGCCAGTAGTAGTGGGACACTTTATAGCAATCAGCCCCAGCATTTT. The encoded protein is CASSSGTLYSNQPQHF.

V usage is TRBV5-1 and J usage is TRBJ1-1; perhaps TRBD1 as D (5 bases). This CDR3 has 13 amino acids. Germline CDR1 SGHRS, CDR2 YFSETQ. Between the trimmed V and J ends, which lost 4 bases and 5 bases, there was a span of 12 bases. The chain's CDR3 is CASSREGRTEAFF. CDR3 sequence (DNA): TGCGCCAGCAGCCGGGAGGGGAGAACTGAAGCTTTCTTT.